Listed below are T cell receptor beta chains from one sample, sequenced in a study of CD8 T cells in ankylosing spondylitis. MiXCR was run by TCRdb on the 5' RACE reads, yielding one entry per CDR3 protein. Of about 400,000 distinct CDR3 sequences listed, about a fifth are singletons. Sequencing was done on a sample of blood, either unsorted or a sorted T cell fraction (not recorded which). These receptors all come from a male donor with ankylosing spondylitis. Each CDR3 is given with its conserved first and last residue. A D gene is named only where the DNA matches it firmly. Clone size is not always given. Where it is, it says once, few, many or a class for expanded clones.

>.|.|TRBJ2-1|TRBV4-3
CASSQNRLSNNEQFF
TGCGCCAGCAGCCAGAACCGCCTTTCAAACAATGAGCAGTTCTTC
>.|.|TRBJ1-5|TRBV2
CASASQGEGQPQHF
TGTGCCAGCGCCAGCCAGGGAGAAGGACAGCCCCAGCATTTT
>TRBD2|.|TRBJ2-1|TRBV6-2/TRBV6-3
CASSLLAGEVGEQFF
TGTGCCAGCAGTCTACTAGCGGGAGAGGTTGGTGAGCAGTTCTTC
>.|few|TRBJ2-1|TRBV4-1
CASRQIEGGTYNEQFF
TGCGCCAGCAGGCAAATAGAGGGCGGTACCTACAATGAGCAGTTCTTC
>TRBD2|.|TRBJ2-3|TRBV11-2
CASGGGLAGTVSTDTQYF
TGTGCCAGCGGGGGGGGACTAGCGGGAACCGTTAGCACAGATACGCAGTATTTT
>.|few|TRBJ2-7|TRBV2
CASSVTRTLRSEQYF
TGTGCCAGCAGTGTAACCCGGACTCTACGGTCCGAGCAGTACTTC
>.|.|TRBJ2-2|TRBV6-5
CASSYRGLATGELFF
TGTGCCAGCAGTTACAGGGGGTTGGCCACCGGGGAGCTGTTTTTT
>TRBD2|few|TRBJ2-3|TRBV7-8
CASSITSGPTDTQYF
TGTGCCAGCAGCATAACTAGCGGGCCCACAGATACGCAGTATTTT
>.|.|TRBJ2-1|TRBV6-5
CASSYSGGPSEQFF
TGTGCCAGCAGTTACTCTGGGGGCCCTAGTGAGCAGTTCTTC
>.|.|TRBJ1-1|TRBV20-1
CSARDLIGQGSFF
TGCAGTGCTAGAGATCTCATAGGCCAGGGGTCTTTCTTT
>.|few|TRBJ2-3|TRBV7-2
CASREGPGDTQYF
TGTGCCAGCAGGGAGGGGCCAGGGGATACGCAGTATTTT
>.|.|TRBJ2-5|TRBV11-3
CASSQRTFQETQYF
TGTGCCAGCAGCCAACGGACGTTCCAAGAGACCCAGTACTTC
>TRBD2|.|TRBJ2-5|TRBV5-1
CASSRASGTQETQYF
TGCGCCAGCAGCAGGGCTAGCGGAACCCAAGAGACCCAGTACTTC
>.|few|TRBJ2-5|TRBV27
CASSPGTYQETQYF
TGTGCCAGCAGCCCCGGAACGTACCAAGAGACCCAGTACTTC